The T cell receptor (beta chain) under discussion was sequenced for a study of T-cell memory formation after mild COVID-19. The CDR3 sequence is 13 residues long. The germline V gene encodes CDR1 LGHDT and CDR2 YNNKEL (reference sequence). The ends were cut back, 5 bases at V and 6 bases at J, with 14 bases in the middle. Each CDR3 protein gets one entry after TCRdb re-called the 5' RACE reads with MiXCR. This repertoire shows under 300,000 distinct CDR3 sequences, 9.4% found once; its top ten account for roughly a fifth. Study observations and caveats: The study detected some responding clones in pre-infection memory, suggesting cross-reactive memory joined.

This clonotype occurred a few times. Its antigen is as yet unknown. J is TRBJ2-7 and V is TRBV3-1; TRBD2 is a possible D gene (7 bases). This sequence was found in a man between 18 and 35 years old who had mild COVID-19 (a few samples of this study predate the infection). Cell type and time point are not known. The material sequenced was PBMCs or a T cell subset sorted from them (not recorded which). CDR3 residues: CASSAHREGEQYF. The CDR3 DNA sequence: TGTGCCAGCAGCGCCCACAGGGAGGGCGAGCAGTACTTC.